What follows is one T cell receptor (beta chain) and its context. The antigen remains undetermined. These data come from a study of Ad26.COV2.S vaccination and SARS-CoV-2 variants. Study-level background: COV1001, an Ad26.COV2.S trial, supplied this vaccine-arm donor. Study results and limitations: Substantial breadth was reportedly displayed by spike-specific CD8+ and CD4+ T cell responses after vaccination.

Germline V gene lookup returns CDR1 LGHNA and CDR2 YNFKEQ. The CDR3 contains 13 residues. V dropped 1 base and J dropped 8 bases, with 8 bases sitting between them. TCRdb keeps only in-frame clones here, not all; method: immunoSEQ multiplex PCR. The sample holds about 440,000 clones; 90% are singletons and the top ten take roughly 3.9%. Sample treatment: approximately 18 received Ad26.COV2.S at low or high dose, single or two shots; roughly 5 received placebo; per-sample allocation not given. Sample collection was performed on day 63 after the first vaccine or placebo injection. In the vaccine, an Ad26 vector expressed the SARS-CoV-2 spike of the Wuhan strain.

The starting material was peripheral blood, obtained in a trial of Ad26.COV2.S vaccine versus placebo. This receptor was taken from a person between 18 and 60 years old who received the Ad26.COV2.S COVID-19 vaccine or a placebo. This chain links TRBV4-2 with TRBJ1-4, with D unresolved. The CDR3 DNA reads as TGTGCCAGCAGCCAAGTAGAAGGGGAAAAACTGTTTTTT. The encoded protein is CASSQVEGEKLFF.